This T cell receptor beta chain was identified in a study of patients and donors after allogeneic stem cell transplantation. TCRdb re-called the RT-PCR reads through MiXCR, storing one row per CDR3 protein. The sample holds 150,000 to 250,000 distinct CDR3 sequences; around 41% are singletons and the top ten take 33%. The sequence was obtained from a human donor who was either an allogeneic HSCT recipient or a stem cell or donor lymphocyte infusion donor (not recorded which). It is not recorded whose cells these are; they may come from a transplant donor. Sequencing was carried out using blood, either unsorted or a sorted T cell fraction (not recorded which).

As DNA, the CDR3 is TGCAGCGTGCATCAGGGGGGCTATGGCTACACCTTC. It encodes CSVHQGGYGYTF. The chain links TRBV29-1 to TRBJ1-2; 7 bases align to TRBD1. From germline, CDR1 is SQVTM and CDR2 ANQGSEA. CDR3 length equals 12 residues. The junction had 5 bases not matched to a gene; V was cut back by 6 bases and J by 4 bases.